Listed here is a single TCR beta chain. Its antigen is unidentified. The V and J ends lost 7 bases and 0 bases, in that order; junction bases with no gene match: 11. CDR1 and CDR2 (germline): SEHNR, FQNEAQ (reference sequence). The CDR3 runs to 17 residues. The protocol was immunoSEQ multiplex PCR, while the TCRdb copy is restricted to in-frame clones and leaves out a portion. The profile shows roughly 100,000 clones, roughly 90% of them singletons. The data stem from a study of identifying expanded T cells in peripheral blood. Study conclusions and caveats: About 1.3 clones differed between technical replicates, versus roughly 17 and 20 over time. Clone count variance between approximately two-week samples rose with total template count.

The chain links TRBV7-9 to TRBJ2-2, with 7 bases fitting TRBD2. The sequence derives from a person aged 18 to 75 in good health. Sequencing input: blood. As DNA, the CDR3 is TGTGCCAGCACCTTCCCTGGGAGGGTCACGAACACCGGGGAGCTGTTTTTT. Amino acid sequence: CASTFPGRVTNTGELFF.